The clone carrying this TCR beta chain was picked up many times. Its matching antigen is unknown. TCRdb re-analysed the 5' RACE reads in MiXCR, keeping a single row per CDR3 protein. The repertoire holds fewer than 100,000 distinct CDR3 sequences, with under 6.5% as singletons. The germline V gene encodes CDR1 LNHNV and CDR2 YYDKDF (reference sequence). The CDR3 spans 15 residues. V lost 6 bases and J lost 2, with 16 bases in between. This specimen belongs to a study of T cells after yellow fever vaccination. Overall study results and limits: Contamination by abundant bulk-population clonotypes could be present in FACS-sorted repertoires. After the booster, 96% of CD4 and around nine tenths of CD8 primary-response clones were re-detected. Just a small share of clonotypes turned up in the CD4 compartment as well as the CD8 compartment.

The sample here was CD8+ T cells sorted from PBMCs, taken 10 days after the yellow fever booster vaccination. The rearrangement joins TRBV15 to TRBJ1-1, with D perhaps TRBD1 (6 bases). This TCR was recovered from a young man who received the YFV17D yellow fever vaccine. CDR3 sequence reads: CATSRLLGTNTEAFF. CDR3 nucleotides: TGTGCCACCAGTCGACTACTGGGGACAAACACTGAAGCTTTCTTT.